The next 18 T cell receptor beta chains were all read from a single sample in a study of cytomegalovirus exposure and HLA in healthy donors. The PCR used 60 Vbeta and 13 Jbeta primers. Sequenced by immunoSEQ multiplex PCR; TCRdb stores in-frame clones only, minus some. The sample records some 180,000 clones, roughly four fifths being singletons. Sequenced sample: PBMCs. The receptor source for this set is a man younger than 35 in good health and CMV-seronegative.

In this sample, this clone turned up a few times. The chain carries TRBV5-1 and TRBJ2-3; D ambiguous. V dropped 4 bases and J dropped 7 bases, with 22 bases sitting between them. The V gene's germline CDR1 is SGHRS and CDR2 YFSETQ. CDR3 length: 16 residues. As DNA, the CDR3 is TGCGCCAGCAGCCTACAGAGCTACCCCCCTGGAAATACGCAGTATTTT. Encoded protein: CASSLQSYPPGNTQYF.

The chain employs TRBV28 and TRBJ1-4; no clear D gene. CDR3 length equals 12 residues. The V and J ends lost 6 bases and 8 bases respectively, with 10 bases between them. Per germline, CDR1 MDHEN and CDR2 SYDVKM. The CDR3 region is CASSWAGEKLFF. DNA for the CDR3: TGTGCCAGCAGCTGGGCGGGGGAAAAACTGTTTTTT.

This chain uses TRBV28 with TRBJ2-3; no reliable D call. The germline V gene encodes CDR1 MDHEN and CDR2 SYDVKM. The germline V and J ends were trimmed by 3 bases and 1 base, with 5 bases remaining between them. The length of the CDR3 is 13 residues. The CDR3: CASSLAGTDTQYF. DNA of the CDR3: TGTGCCAGCAGTTTGGCTGGCACAGATACGCAGTATTTT.

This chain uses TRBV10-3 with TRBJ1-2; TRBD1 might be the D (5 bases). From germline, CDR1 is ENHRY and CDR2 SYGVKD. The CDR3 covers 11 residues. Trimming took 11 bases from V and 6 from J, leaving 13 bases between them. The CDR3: CAAGRVDGYTF. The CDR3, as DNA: TGTGCCGCAGGGAGGGTCGATGGCTACACCTTC.

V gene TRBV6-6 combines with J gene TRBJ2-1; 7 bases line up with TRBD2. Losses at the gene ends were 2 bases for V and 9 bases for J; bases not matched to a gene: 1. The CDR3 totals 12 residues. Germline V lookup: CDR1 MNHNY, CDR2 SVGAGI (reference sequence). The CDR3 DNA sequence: TGTGCCAGCAGTTACGGGGGGGTTGAGCAGTTCTTC. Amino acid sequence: CASSYGGVEQFF.

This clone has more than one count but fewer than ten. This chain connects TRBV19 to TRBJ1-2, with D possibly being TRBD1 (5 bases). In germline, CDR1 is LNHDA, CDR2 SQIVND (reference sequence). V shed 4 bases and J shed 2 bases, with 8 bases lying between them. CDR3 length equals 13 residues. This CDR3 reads CASSTTGNYGYTF. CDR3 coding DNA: TGTGCCAGTAGTACAACAGGAAACTATGGCTACACCTTC. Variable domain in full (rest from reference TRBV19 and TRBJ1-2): DGGITQSPKYLFRKEGQNVTLSCEQNLNHDAMYWYRQDPGQGLRLIYYSQIVNDFQKGDIAEGYSVSREKKESFPLTVTSAQKNPTAFYLCASSTTGNYGYTFGSGTRLTVV.

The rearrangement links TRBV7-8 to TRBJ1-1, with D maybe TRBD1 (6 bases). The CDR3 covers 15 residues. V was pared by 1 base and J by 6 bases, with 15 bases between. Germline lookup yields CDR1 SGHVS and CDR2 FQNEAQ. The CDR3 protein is CASSLGVGRGAEAFF. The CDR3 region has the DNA TGTGCCAGCAGCTTAGGGGTTGGCAGGGGCGCTGAAGCTTTCTTT.

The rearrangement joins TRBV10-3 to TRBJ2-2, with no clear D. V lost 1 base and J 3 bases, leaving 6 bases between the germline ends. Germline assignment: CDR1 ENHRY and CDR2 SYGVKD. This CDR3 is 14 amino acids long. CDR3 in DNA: TGTGCCATCAGTGAGTGGCAGGACACCGGGGAGCTGTTTTTT. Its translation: CAISEWQDTGELFF.

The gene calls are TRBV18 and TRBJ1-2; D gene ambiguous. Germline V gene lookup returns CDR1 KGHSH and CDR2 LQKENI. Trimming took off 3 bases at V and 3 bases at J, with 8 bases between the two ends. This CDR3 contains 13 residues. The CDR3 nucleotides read TGTGCCAGCTCACCCGGGGTTTACTATGGCTACACCTTC. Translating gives CASSPGVYYGYTF.

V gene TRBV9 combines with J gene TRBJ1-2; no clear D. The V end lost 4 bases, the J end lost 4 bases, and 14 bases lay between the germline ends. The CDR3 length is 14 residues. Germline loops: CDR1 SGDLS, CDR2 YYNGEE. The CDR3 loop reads CASSTQDFFYGYTF. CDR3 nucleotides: TGTGCCAGCAGCACCCAGGATTTTTTCTATGGCTACACCTTC.

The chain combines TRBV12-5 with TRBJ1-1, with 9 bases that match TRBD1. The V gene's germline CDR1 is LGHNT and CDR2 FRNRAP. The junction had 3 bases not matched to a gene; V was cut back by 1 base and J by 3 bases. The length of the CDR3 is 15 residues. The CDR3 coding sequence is TGTGCTAGTGGTTTGGGGACAGGGGCTCACACTGAAGCTTTCTTT. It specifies CASGLGTGAHTEAFF.

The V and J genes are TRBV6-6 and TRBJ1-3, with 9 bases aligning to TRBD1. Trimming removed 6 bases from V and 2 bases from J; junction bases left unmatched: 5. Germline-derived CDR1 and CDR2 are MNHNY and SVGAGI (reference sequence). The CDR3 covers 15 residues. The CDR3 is CASRYDRGTGNTIYF. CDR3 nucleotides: TGTGCCAGCAGATATGACAGGGGGACTGGAAACACCATATATTTT.

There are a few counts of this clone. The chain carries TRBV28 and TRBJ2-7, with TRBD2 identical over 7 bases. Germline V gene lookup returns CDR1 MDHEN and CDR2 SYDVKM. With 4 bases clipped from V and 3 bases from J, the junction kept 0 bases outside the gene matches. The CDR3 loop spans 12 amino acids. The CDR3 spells CASSWGGYEQYF. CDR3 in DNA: TGTGCCAGCAGTTGGGGGGGCTACGAGCAGTACTTC.

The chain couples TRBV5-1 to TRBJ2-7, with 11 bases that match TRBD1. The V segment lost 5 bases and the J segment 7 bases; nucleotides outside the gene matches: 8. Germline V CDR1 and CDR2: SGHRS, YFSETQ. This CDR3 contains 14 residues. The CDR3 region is CASSAGTGGYEQYF. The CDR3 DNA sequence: TGCGCCAGCAGTGCCGGGACAGGGGGGTATGAGCAGTACTTC.

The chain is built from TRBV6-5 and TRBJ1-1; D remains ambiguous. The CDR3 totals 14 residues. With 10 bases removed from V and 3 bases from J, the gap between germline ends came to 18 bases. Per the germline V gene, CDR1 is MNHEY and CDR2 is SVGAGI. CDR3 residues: CATATRRAHTEAFF. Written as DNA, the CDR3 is TGTGCCACCGCCACCCGGAGAGCCCACACTGAAGCTTTCTTT.

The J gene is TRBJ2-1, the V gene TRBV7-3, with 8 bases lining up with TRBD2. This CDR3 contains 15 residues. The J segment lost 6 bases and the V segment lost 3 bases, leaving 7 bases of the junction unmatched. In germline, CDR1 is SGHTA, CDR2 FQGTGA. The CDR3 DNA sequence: TGTGCCAGCAGCTTCAAGCGGGGGCCTCTCAATGAGCAGTTCTTC. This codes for CASSFKRGPLNEQFF.

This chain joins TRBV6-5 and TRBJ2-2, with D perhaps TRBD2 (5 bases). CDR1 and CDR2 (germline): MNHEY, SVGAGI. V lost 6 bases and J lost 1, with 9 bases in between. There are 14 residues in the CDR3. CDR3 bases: TGTGCCAGCAGCTGGGAGAGGAACACCGGGGAGCTGTTTTTT. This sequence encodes CASSWERNTGELFF.

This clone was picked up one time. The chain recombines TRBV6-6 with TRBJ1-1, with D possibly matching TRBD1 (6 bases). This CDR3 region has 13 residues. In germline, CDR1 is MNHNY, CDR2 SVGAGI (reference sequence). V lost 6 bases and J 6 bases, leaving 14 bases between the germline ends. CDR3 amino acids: CASRYNRDAEAFF. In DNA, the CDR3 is TGTGCCAGCAGATATAACAGGGACGCTGAAGCTTTCTTT.